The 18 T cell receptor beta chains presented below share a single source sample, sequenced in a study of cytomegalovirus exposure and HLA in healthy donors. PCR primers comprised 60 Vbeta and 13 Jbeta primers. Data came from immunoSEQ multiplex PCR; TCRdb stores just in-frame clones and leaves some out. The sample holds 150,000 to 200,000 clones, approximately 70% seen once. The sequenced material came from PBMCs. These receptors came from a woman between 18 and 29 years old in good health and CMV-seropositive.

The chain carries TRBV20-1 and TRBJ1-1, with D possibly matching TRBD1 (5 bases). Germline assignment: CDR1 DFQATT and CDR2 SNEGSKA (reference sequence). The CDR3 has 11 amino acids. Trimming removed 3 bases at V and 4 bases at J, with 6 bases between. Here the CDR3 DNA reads TGCAGTGCTAGGCAGGGCACTGAAGCTTTCTTT. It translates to CSARQGTEAFF.

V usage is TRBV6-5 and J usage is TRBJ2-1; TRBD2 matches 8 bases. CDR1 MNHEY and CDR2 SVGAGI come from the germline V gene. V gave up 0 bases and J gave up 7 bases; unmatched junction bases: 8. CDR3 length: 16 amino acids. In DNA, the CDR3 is TGTGCCAGCAGTTACTCGAGGCCTAGCGGGCTAAATGAGCAGTTCTTC. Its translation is CASSYSRPSGLNEQFF.

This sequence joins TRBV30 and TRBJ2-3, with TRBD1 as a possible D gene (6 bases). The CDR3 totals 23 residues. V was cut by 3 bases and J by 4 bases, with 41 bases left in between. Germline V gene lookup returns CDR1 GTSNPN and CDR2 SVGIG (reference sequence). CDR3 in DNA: TGTGCCTGGAGGGCCGCGAGGAAAACAGGGAGCGGTCTAGCACGGAGGAACGCAGATACGCAGTATTTT. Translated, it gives CAWRAARKTGSGLARRNADTQYF.

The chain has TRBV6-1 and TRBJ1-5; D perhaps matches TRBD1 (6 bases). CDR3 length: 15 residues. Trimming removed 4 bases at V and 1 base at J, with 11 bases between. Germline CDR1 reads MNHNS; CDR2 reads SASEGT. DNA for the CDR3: TGTGCCAGCAGTGCCAGGGGTGTGAGCAATCAGCCCCAGCATTTT. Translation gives CASSARGVSNQPQHF.

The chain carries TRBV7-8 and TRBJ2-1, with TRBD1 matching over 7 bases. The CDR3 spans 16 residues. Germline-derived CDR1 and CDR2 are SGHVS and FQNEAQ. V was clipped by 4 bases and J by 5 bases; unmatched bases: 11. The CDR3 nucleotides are TGTGCCAGCAGCTCGAGACAGGGCCGTTACAACAATGAGCAGTTCTTC. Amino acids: CASSSRQGRYNNEQFF.

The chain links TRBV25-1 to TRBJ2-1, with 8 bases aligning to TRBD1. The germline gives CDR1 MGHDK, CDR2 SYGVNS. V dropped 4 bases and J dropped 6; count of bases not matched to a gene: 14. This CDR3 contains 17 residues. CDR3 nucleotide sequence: TGTGCCAGCAGTGTCACATTCGGACAGGGATTCTTCAATGAGCAGTTCTTC. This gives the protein CASSVTFGQGFFNEQFF.

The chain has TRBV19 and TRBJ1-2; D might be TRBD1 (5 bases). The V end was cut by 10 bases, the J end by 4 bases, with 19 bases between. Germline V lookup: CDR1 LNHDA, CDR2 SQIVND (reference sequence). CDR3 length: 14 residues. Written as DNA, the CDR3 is TGTGCCACCCAAGCGGGGGATTCGGGCTATGGCTACACCTTC. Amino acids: CATQAGDSGYGYTF.

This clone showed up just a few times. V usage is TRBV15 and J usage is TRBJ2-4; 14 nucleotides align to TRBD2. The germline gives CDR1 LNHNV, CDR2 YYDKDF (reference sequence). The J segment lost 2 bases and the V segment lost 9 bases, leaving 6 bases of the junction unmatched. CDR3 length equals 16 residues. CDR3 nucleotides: TGTGCCACTAGAAGGACTAGCGGGGGGACCAAAAACATTCAGTACTTC. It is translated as CATRRTSGGTKNIQYF.

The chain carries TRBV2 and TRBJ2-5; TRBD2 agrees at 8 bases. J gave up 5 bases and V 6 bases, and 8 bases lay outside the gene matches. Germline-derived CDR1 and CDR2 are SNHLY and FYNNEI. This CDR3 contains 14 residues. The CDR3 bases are TGTGCCAGCAGGTCTACTAGCGGAAGCGAGACCCAGTACTTC. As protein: CASRSTSGSETQYF. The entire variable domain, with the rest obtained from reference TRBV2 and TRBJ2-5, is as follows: EPEVTQTPSHQVTQMGQEVILRCVPISNHLYFYWYRQILGQKVEFLVSFYNNEISEKSEIFDDQFSVERPDGSNFTLKIRSTKLEDSAMYFCASRSTSGSETQYFGPGTRLLVL.

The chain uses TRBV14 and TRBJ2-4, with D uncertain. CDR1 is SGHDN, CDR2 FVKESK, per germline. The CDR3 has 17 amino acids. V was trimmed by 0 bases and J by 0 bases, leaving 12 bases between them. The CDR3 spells CASSQDLGPLAKNIQYF. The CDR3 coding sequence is TGTGCCAGCAGCCAAGATCTGGGCCCTCTAGCCAAAAACATTCAGTACTTC.

The CDR3 here is CASSRRNEQYF. The CDR3 region has the DNA TGTGCCAGCAGCCGCAGGAACGAGCAGTACTTC. The chain recombines TRBV5-6 with TRBJ2-7; D not resolved. CDR3 length: 11 amino acids. Germline assignment: CDR1 SGHDT and CDR2 YYEEEE. V was cut by 4 bases and J by 5 bases, with 7 bases left in between.

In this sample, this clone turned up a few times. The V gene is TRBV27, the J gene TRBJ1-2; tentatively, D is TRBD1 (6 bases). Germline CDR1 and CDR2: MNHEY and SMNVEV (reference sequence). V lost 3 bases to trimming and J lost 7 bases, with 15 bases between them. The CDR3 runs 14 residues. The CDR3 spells CASSFWQGKGGYTF. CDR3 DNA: TGTGCCAGCAGTTTCTGGCAGGGGAAGGGTGGCTACACCTTC.

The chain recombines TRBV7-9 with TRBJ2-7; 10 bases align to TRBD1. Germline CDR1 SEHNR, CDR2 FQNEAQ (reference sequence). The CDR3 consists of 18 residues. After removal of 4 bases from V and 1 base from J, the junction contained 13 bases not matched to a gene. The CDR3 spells CASSSPGTGAMISYEQYF. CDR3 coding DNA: TGTGCCAGCAGCTCCCCCGGGACAGGGGCGATGATTTCCTACGAGCAGTACTTC.

The CDR3 here is CASSFTYTEAFF. The CDR3 bases are TGTGCCAGCAGCTTTACATACACTGAAGCTTTCTTT. The rearrangement links TRBV5-6 to TRBJ1-1, with D hard to call. V shed 2 bases and J shed 3 bases, with 5 bases lying between them. Germline-derived CDR1 and CDR2 are SGHDT and YYEEEE. The CDR3 contains 12 residues.

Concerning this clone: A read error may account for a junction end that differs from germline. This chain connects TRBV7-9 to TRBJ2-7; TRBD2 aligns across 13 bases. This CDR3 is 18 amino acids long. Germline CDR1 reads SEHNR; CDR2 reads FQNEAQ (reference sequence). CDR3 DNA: TGTTCCAGCAGCCCGCGAGCCTTCGGGACTAGCGGGGCTTACGAGCAGTACTTC. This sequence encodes CSSSPRAFGTSGAYEQYF.

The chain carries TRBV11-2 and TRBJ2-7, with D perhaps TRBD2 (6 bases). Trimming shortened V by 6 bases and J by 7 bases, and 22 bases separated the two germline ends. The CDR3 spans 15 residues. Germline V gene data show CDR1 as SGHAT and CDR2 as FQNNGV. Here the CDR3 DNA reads TGTGCCAGCAGTTGGTTAGGATGGCGGGAACGGGAGCAGTACTTC. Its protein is CASSWLGWREREQYF.

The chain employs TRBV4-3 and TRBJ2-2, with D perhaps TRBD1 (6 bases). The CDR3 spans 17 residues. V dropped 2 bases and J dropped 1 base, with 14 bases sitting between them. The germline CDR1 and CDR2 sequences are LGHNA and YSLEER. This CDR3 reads CASSQSAGTRNTGELFF. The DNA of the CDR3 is TGCGCCAGCAGCCAATCTGCCGGGACAAGGAACACCGGGGAGCTGTTTTTT.

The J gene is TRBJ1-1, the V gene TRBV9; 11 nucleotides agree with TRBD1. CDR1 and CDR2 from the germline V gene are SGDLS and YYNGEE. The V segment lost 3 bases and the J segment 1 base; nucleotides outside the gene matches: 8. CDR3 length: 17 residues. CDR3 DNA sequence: TGTGCCAGCAGCGGGAGGGACAGGGGGACAACGAACACTGAAGCTTTCTTT. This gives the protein CASSGRDRGTTNTEAFF.